This TCR beta chain was recorded in a study of blood T cell repertoires in COVID-19. The overall study: COVID-19 samples, acute and convalescent, were from the United States, Italy and Spain. From T cells, B-cell-depleted T cells, or PBMCs came the material, which was cDNA or gDNA.

In the source study's methods: Estimation of nucleated cell counts relied on the amplification of reference gene primers. Method: immunoSEQ multiplex PCR; TCRdb's copy keeps in-frame clones and lacks some. The V and J calls and clone size come from that table; D and trimming were worked out from the DNA. The data contain 150,000 to 200,000 clones, roughly 89% of them singletons. This sequence originates from a man aged 18 to 30 with active or convalescent COVID-19. The specimen sequenced was peripheral blood.

DNA for the CDR3: TGTGCCAGCAAAGACAGGGGGCGGGGTACCGGGGAGCTGTTTTTT. Translation gives CASKDRGRGTGELFF. The chain combines TRBV6-5 with TRBJ2-2, with 10 bases fitting TRBD1. The CDR3 is 15 residues long. The V gene end was trimmed by 7 bases and the J gene end by 5 bases; junction bases not matched to a gene: 7. CDR1 MNHEY and CDR2 SVGAGI come from the germline V gene.